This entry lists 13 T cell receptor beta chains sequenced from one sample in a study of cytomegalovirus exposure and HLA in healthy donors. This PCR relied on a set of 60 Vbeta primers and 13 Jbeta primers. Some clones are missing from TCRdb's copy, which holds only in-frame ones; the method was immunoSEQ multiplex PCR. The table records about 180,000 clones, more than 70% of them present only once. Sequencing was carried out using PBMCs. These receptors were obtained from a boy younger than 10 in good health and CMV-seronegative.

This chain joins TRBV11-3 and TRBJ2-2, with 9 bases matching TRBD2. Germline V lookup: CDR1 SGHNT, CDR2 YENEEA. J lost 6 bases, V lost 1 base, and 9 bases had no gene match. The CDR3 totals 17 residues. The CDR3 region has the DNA TGTGCCAGCAGCTTAGTAATCCGCGGGAGGGCCGCCGGGGAGCTGTTTTTT. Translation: CASSLVIRGRAAGELFF.

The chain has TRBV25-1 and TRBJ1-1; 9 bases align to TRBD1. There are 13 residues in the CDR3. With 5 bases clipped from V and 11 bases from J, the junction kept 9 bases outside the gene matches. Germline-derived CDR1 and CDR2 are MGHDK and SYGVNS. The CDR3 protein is CASSPGQGIAAFF. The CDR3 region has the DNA TGTGCCAGCAGTCCGGGACAGGGCATTGCTGCTTTCTTT.

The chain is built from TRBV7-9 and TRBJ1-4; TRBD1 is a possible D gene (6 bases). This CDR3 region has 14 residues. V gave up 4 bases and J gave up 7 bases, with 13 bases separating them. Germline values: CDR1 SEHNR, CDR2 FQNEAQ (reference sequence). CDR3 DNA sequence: TGTGCCAGCAGCTCGACAGGACCCTTTGAAAAACTGTTTTTT. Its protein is CASSSTGPFEKLFF.

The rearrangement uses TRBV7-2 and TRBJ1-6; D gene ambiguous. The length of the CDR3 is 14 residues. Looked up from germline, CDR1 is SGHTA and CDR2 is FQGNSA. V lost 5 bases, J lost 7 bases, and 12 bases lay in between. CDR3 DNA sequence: TGTGCCAGCAGCCCCAGTGGGAGGAATTCACCCCTCCACTTT. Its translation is CASSPSGRNSPLHF.

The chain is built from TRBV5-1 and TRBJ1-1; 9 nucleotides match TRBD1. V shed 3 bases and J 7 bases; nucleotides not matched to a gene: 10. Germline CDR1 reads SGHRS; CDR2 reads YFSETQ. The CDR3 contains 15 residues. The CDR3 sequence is CASSSTGGFWDEAFF. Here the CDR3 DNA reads TGCGCCAGCAGCTCAACAGGGGGCTTTTGGGATGAAGCTTTCTTT.

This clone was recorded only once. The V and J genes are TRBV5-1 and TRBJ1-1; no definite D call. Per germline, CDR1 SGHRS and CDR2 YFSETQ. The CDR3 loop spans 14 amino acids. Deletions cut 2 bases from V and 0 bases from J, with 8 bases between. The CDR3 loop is CASSLYSLNTEAFF. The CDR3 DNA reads TGCGCCAGCAGCTTATATAGCCTGAACACTGAAGCTTTCTTT. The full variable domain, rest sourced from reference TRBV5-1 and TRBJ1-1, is KAGVTQTPRYLIKTRGQQVTLSCSPISGHRSVSWYQQTPGQGLQFLFEYFSETQRNKGNFPGRFSGRQFSNSRSEMNVSTLELGDSALYLCASSLYSLNTEAFFGQGTRLTVV.

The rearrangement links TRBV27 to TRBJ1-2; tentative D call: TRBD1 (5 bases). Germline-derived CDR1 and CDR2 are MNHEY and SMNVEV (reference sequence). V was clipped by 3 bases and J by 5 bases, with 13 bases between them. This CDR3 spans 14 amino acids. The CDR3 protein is CASSFHQGSYGYTF. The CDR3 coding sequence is TGTGCCAGCAGTTTTCACCAGGGAAGTTATGGCTACACCTTC.

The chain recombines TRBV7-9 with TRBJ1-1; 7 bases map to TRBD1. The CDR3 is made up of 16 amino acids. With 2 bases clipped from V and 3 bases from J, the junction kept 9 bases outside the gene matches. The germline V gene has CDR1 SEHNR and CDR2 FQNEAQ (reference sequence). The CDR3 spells CASSLFQGGLYTEAFF. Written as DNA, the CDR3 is TGTGCCAGCAGCTTATTTCAGGGGGGATTGTACACTGAAGCTTTCTTT.

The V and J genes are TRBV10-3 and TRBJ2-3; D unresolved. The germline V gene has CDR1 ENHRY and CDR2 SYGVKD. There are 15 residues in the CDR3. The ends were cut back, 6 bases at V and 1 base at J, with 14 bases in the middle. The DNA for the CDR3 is TGTGCCATCAGCCTCACTGGAGTAGGCACAGATACGCAGTATTTT. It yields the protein CAISLTGVGTDTQYF.

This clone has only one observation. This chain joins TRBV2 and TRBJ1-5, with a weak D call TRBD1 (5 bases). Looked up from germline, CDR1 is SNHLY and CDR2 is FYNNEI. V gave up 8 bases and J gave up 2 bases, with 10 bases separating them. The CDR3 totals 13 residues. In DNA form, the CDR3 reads TGTGCCAGCCGGGGGGACGGCAATCAGCCCCAGCATTTT. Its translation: CASRGDGNQPQHF.

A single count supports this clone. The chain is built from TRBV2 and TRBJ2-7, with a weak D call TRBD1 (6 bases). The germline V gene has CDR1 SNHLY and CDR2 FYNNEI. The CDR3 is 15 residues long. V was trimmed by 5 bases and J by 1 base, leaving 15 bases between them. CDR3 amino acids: CASSSSPDRSYEQYF. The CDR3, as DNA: TGTGCCAGCAGTTCTAGCCCCGACAGGTCCTACGAGCAGTACTTC.

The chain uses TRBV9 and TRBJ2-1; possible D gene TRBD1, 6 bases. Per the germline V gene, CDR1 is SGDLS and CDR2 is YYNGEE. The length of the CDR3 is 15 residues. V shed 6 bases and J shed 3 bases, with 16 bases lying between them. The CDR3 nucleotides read TGTGCCAGCACACTGGGGGCAGGGCTCTACAATGAGCAGTTCTTC. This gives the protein CASTLGAGLYNEQFF.

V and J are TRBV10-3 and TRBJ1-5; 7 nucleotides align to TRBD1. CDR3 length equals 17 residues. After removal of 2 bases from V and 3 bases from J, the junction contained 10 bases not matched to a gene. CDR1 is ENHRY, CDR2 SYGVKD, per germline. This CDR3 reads CAISEADRQRDNQPQHF. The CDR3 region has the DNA TGTGCCATCAGTGAGGCGGACAGGCAAAGAGACAATCAGCCCCAGCATTTT.